This T cell receptor (beta chain) was sequenced in a study of shared clonotypes between healthy human individuals. CDR3 length: 15 amino acids. Germline lookup yields CDR1 SGHDT and CDR2 YYEEEE. V lost 0 bases to trimming and J lost 4 bases, with 13 bases between them. In the sorted-subset replicate PCRs, around 0.2 ug DNA, 25,000 to 30,000 T cell genomes, was used. Clones were read by immunoSEQ multiplex PCR, and TCRdb kept only the in-frame ones, dropping some. The data contain approximately 100,000 clones, approximately 65% of them singletons. In the case of this clone: The antigen remains unidentified.

Study-level points and caveats: A reduction in generation probabilities was seen for non-shared clonotypes relative to those shared by all four donors.

The clonotype originates from a woman aged 25 to 39 in good health. The chain carries TRBV5-6 and TRBJ1-1; D possibly corresponds to TRBD1 (6 bases). Material for sequencing was memory CD8+ T cells sorted from blood. Subset noted: CD45RO+ cells pooled with CCR7-negative TemRA cells. This CDR3 is CASSLAGGLSTEAFF. CDR3 in DNA: TGTGCCAGCAGCTTGGCCGGGGGGCTGAGCACTGAAGCTTTCTTT.